This entry describes one T cell receptor (beta chain). The data derive from a study of early T cells in non-severe SARS-CoV-2 infection. Study background: Chains stayed unpaired after sequencing of bulk RNA from unsorted whole blood.

Unique molecular identifiers were attached to individual cDNA molecules. TCRdb re-called the 5' RACE reads through MiXCR, storing one row per CDR3 protein. The repertoire holds roughly 54,000 distinct CDR3 sequences, with roughly 12% as singletons. CDR3 size: 14 residues. Trimming shortened V by 2 bases and J by 4 bases, and 11 bases separated the two germline ends. The germline gives CDR1 LGHDT, CDR2 YNNKEL (reference sequence). The sample comprised whole blood. The gene calls are TRBV3-1 and TRBJ1-2; D not certain. This sequence originates from an adult who was a healthcare worker with PCR-confirmed SARS-CoV-2 infection or an uninfected control (not recorded which). CDR3 protein: CASSQSIPGYGYTF. CDR3 nucleotide sequence: TGTGCCAGCAGCCAAAGTATCCCCGGCTATGGCTACACCTTC.